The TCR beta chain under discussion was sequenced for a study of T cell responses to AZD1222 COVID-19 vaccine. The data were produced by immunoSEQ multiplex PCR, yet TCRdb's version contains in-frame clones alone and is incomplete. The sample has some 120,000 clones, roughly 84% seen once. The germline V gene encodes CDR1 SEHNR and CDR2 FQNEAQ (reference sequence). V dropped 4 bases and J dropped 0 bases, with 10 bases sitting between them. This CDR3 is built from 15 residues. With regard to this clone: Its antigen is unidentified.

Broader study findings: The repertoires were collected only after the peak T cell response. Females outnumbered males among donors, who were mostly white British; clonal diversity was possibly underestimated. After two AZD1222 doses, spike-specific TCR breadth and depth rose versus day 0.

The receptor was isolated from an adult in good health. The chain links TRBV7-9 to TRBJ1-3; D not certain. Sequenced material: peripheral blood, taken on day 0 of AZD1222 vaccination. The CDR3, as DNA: TGTGCCAGCAGCTGGGTATCGAGCTCTGGAAACACCATATATTTT. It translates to CASSWVSSSGNTIYF.